The T cell receptor (beta chain) under discussion was sequenced for a study of blood T cells in healthy people across ages. The CDR3 has 14 residues. The V and J ends lost 3 bases and 6 bases, in that order; junction bases with no gene match: 9. Per germline, CDR1 DFQATT and CDR2 SNEGSKA (reference sequence). Using a J-beta primer mix together with a sample-barcoded 5' primer, a second PCR was run for roughly 6 to 12 cycles. TCRdb independently ran MiXCR on the 5' RACE reads; one entry per CDR3 protein. The sample lists roughly 500,000 distinct CDR3 sequences; 27% were seen once. Donors ranged from about 6 to 95 years old and were healthy Caucasians in Russia.

The sequencing input was blood. The TCR was taken from a woman aged 65 to 85 in good health. The rearrangement links TRBV20-1 to TRBJ2-7; TRBD2 matches at 9 bases. In nucleotides, the CDR3 is TGCAGTGCTAGTCTGGGACTAGCTCGATCCGAGCAGTACTTC. Translation: CSASLGLARSEQYF.